This T cell receptor beta chain emerged from a study of cytomegalovirus exposure and HLA in healthy donors (dated by TCRdb to 2017 to 2019). Regarding the study in general: An earlier analysis of several hundred of the donors reported 250 to 300 Gb of sequence data and some 100 million unique TCR beta sequences from some 180 million T cells. To decide whether each TCR beta V gene segment behaved as functional or pseudogenic, an earlier analysis of nearly 600 of the donors relied on high-throughput TCR beta sequencing. Of the approximately 400 genotyped donors, approximately 80% fell in the genetic ancestry cluster associated with self-reported Caucasian donors. Besides the first cohort of hundreds of subjects, a separate validation cohort made up of roughly 120 different subjects was used. Among some 400 genotyped donors of the cohort, an average of roughly 230,000 unique TCR beta nucleotide sequences was sequenced per donor, of which about 20% were non-productive. About five DR-DQ haplotypes were treated as single units for association and clustering because of strong linkage in the cohort. The study aimed to test whether cataloging public T cell receptors could reveal signatures of past pathogen exposure. Roughly 300 gigabases of sequencing data and roughly 90 million unique TCR sequences were included in an early release covering 550 to 650 HLA-typed donors. The T cell repertoires of around 670 subjects were profiled by immunosequencing and related to cytomegalovirus serostatus. To predict cytomegalovirus infection status, the study combined high-throughput TCR immunosequencing, statistical association of individual TCRs with disease status, and machine learning. Typing coverage differed by locus: A, B, C, DRB1 and DQB1 were typed in roughly 620-630 donors, DQA1 in about 560, DPA1 in some 600, and DPB1 in roughly 470. HLA typing included class I and class II loci at four-digit resolution. Donor age, sex, ethnicity and CMV serostatus were collected together with the repertoire data. In a later analysis, previously published TCR beta repertoires from 600 to 850 donors were re-analyzed and high-resolution HLA genotyping was added so that TCR occurrence patterns could be studied. A later genetic analysis used genome-wide SNP genotypes for about 60% of the roughly 700 donors, treating that subset as a discovery cohort. Rather than using new phenotypic data, the later analysis identified candidate immune exposures from TCR beta sequences and from how often those sequences occurred across donors. All discovery cohort repertoires had been generated using a single sequencing platform.

Regarding this clone: Its antigen target is currently unknown.

The library was built by means of the immunoSEQ multiplex PCR assay. For the multiplex PCR, a mixture combining 60 forward primers for TCR Vbeta segments and 13 reverse primers for TCR Jbeta segments was used. A multiplex PCR assay on genomic DNA amplified the CDR3 region of rearranged TCR beta genes. The Illumina HiSeq System was used to sequence the amplified TCR beta libraries as 87-base-pair reads. Turning to the authors' computational methods: Across the 500 to 750 repertoires, a later analysis counted tens of millions of unique TCR beta chains, about 10 million of which were shared by at least two donors. To remove PCR and sequencing errors, raw reads were error-corrected and collapsed into unique sequences using a nearest-neighbor algorithm that merged closely related sequences. Alignment of CDR3 sequences to IMGT reference sequences was used to assign V, D and J gene segments. For a sequence to be retained, a match of at least six nucleotides was required to both a V gene segment and a J gene segment. Rearrangements were called productive when the CDR3 lacked stop codons and stayed in frame with V and J; all others were non-productive. CDR3 was defined according to IMGT convention as the region running from the second conserved V-encoded cysteine to the conserved J-encoded phenylalanine. The earlier analysis of a few hundred of the donors excluded any sequence lacking an unambiguous match to a single V gene segment. An earlier analysis of 587 of the donors called V segments functional above 56.7% productive rearrangements and segregating when the between-donor standard deviation exceeded 5%. A statistical classification framework was built for diagnosing cytomegalovirus status from the catalog of TCR beta chain sequences. In a later analysis, V and J genes were assigned by comparing TCR nucleotide sequences against IMGT/GENE-DB human TR gene sequences. A later analysis assigned CDR3 sequences and most-parsimonious VDJ recombination scenarios with the TCRdist pipeline. A later analysis defined each TCR beta chain by its CDR3 amino acid sequence plus V-gene family, and excluded reads lacking a unique V-gene family. A later analysis removed 550 to 700 highly shared, low-generation-probability nucleotide sequences to deal with suspected cross-contamination and a sequencing artifact. A later analysis calculated a clonal expansion index for each public chain from normalized within-repertoire ranks of inferred template counts. A later analysis computed generation probabilities with a VDJ recombination model fitted to out-of-frame rearrangements, and checked the results against IGoR. In a later analysis, hypergeometric tests were used to score TCR-TCR, TCR-HLA and TCR-CMV co-occurrence, with a repertoire-size bias correction applied to TCR pairs. False discovery rates were estimated in a later analysis by permuting HLA or CMV assignments 20 times. In a later analysis, co-occurring TCRs were grouped using DBSCAN, with TCRdist sequence similarity added in when clustering inside HLA-allele-positive subsets. For co-occurrence clustering, repertoires with fewer than 30,000 or more than 120,000 public chains were excluded, along with about five repertoires with anomalous nucleotide sharing. Drawn from immuneACCESS, this table holds only the in-frame rearrangements with V and J called that TCRdb kept. Clones are partly lost; checked studies trace under half to an unresolved V gene and leave the rest unexplained. D and trimming were read from the DNA, whereas the V and J calls and clone size are those reported in that table. Per the sample table, the count is around 130,000 clones. The ten largest clones add up to 1.5% to 2% of the sample.

The paper's findings and limits, for the study overall: Approximately 16 rarely observed V segments, including chromosome 9 orphons, were excluded from the earlier analysis of approximately 600 of the donors because counts were too low. In both the original and validation cohorts, the classifier was reported to diagnose cytomegalovirus status with high specificity and sensitivity. Compared with equally common non-associated chains, HLA-associated TCR beta chains in a later analysis were more clonally expanded and had lower generation probabilities. In a later analysis, TCR association rates were found to vary across HLA loci, with the most associated TCRs seen for DRB1 alleles and the fewest for HLA-C alleles. Compared with the 666-donor mean, donors in an Asian-associated ancestry cluster had fewer N-insertions in productive TCRs, according to a later genetic analysis. A few of the identified cytomegalovirus-associated TCR beta chains were confirmed in vitro to be specific for cytomegalovirus antigens. The 87-base-pair reads could not distinguish some IMGT-functional V segments, including TRBV6-2 and TRBV6-3, so those segments were excluded. Because some donors lacked HLA typing at each locus, the association tests relied only on the typed subset. Immune exposure information for the cohort was limited to CMV serostatus. Specific HLA alleles were associated with roughly 16,000 TCR beta sequences at a false discovery rate of 0.05 in a later analysis. A further reported finding was that TCR beta sequences accurately predicted the HLA-A and HLA-B alleles for most subjects in the first cohort. A later analysis found that most CMV-associated TCR beta chains appeared HLA-restricted, with HLA associations seemingly driven largely by CMV exposure. When HLA alleles, especially DR and DQ, strongly co-occurred, TCR associations were difficult to assign to individual alleles. Across donors, most TCR sequences were observed very rarely, whereas some public TCRs were present in many individuals. The study listed approximately 150 TCR beta chains as associated with cytomegalovirus. Presence/absence analyses assumed roughly uniform sequencing depth across donors, an assumption that may not hold. In an earlier analysis of roughly 560 of the donors, most TCR beta V segments were observed in productive rearrangements about 90% or about 30% of the time, broadly matching IMGT annotations. The cohort was sequenced for TCR beta chains only, and without alpha or paired-chain data the features that could be detected were limited. Correlated functional status among segregating V segments might be attributable to linkage disequilibrium, but an unknown experimental factor could not be ruled out. The authors suggested that the approach could potentially be extended to other disease states and immunological phenotypes. A cluster of highly shared sequence variants was judged likely to be a technical artifact of the sequencing pipeline. An association between a missense DCLRE1C variant and V-gene and J-gene trimming of TCR beta chains was found in a later genetic analysis and replicated in an independent cohort. In a later analysis, several top co-occurrence clusters were reported to appear linked to parvovirus B19, influenza, CMV and Epstein-Barr virus.

The cohort was made up of hundreds of healthy bone marrow donors. Cohort members were all nominally healthy when sampled, although unrecorded immune exposures were likely present. The donor tested CMV seronegative, placing the donor among the 352 seronegative members of the cohort. Every donor gave a peripheral blood sample, and the peripheral blood mononuclear cells from that sample were used for TCR beta sequencing. Genomic DNA was extracted from the blood cell samples with the Qiagen DNeasy Blood Extraction Kit. V is pared back by 4 bases and J by 4 bases, with 11 bases lying between the germline termini. CDR1 MDHEN and CDR2 SYDVKM were looked up in the germline V gene. The CDR3, from cysteine to phenylalanine, totals 15 residues. Only the CDR3 region is kept as DNA, spanning 45 bases read in frame from base 1.

This receptor was taken from a woman aged 55 to 70 in good health and CMV-seronegative. The chain is made from TRBV28 and TRBJ2-6; TRBD2 is a weak D gene call, 6 bases matching. The source material was PBMCs. Read as DNA, the sequence is TGTGCCAGCAGTTACCGGGGGAGGGGGGCCAACGTCCTGACTTTC. This translates into CASSYRGRGANVLTF.